These 2 T cell receptor beta chains originate from one sample sequenced in a study of OX40 agonist ivuxolimab in advanced cancers. The repertoire was sequenced with immunoSEQ multiplex PCR; TCRdb's copy has only in-frame clones and lacks some. The repertoire holds 71,000 or so clones, with just over 90% as singletons. The material sequenced was CD4+ or CD8+ T cells sorted from blood, taken in a trial of the OX40 agonist ivuxolimab. These receptors all stem from an adult with an advanced solid tumor such as melanoma, head and neck, liver or kidney cancer.

This rearrangement joins TRBV4-1 to TRBJ1-2, with D perhaps matching TRBD1 (5 bases). The CDR3 contains 15 residues. Germline assignment: CDR1 MGHRA and CDR2 YSYEKL. V dropped 2 bases and J dropped 1 base, with 11 bases sitting between them. CDR3 loop: CASSQMQGVNYGYTF. CDR3 bases: TGCGCCAGCAGCCAAATGCAGGGAGTTAACTATGGCTACACCTTC.

This chain links TRBV19 with TRBJ1-2, with 12 bases matching TRBD1. This CDR3 comprises 15 residues. Germline assignment: CDR1 LNHDA and CDR2 SQIVND (reference sequence). The V segment lost 3 bases and the J segment 7 bases; nucleotides outside the gene matches: 6. This CDR3 is CASSMLGTGGFGYTF. As DNA, the CDR3 is TGTGCCAGTAGTATGCTTGGGACAGGGGGCTTTGGCTACACCTTC.